What follows describes a single TCR beta chain. These data are taken from a study of blood T cell repertoires in COVID-19. Overall study: The samples span acute and convalescent COVID-19 from the United States, Italy and Spain. Nucleic acid was either cDNA or gDNA, and it came from T cells, B-cell-depleted T cells, or PBMCs.

Authors' processing steps: Amplification with reference gene primers provided the estimates of nucleated cell counts. Profiling relied on immunoSEQ multiplex PCR, and the TCRdb table lists in-frame clones only, not all of them. The D gene and trimming were derived from the DNA, and the V and J assignments and clone size from that table. The sample lists about 75,000 clones, 84% occurring once. CDR3 size: 13 residues. V trimming: 6 bases; J trimming: 7 bases; junction bases outside the gene matches: 8. The sequence was collected from a woman aged 45-65 years with acute or convalescent COVID-19. The V and J genes are TRBV12-3 or TRBV12-4 and TRBJ1-1; 7 nucleotides align to TRBD1. The sample comprised peripheral blood. The CDR3 here is CASRPRGRNEAFF. The CDR3 region has the DNA TGTGCCAGCAGACCGAGGGGGCGGAATGAAGCTTTCTTT.